Following are 25 T cell receptor beta chains from one sample sequenced in a study of memory B cells and T cells in multiple sclerosis. For these receptors, no antigen is known. Only in-frame clones appear in the TCRdb table, and some are missing; sequencing was by immunoSEQ multiplex PCR. This repertoire shows under 50,000 clones, around 79% found once; its top ten account for 0.85% to 1.2%. Stimulus-free culture yielded autoproliferating CFSE-dim and non-proliferating CFSE-high T cells, each sequenced separately. About 50 million CFSE-labeled PBMCs were cultured six to eight days unstimulated, then replicate wells were pooled. The sample consisted of PBMCs from blood kept in culture. The source is a human donor with multiple sclerosis.

The rearrangement links TRBV5-1 to TRBJ1-6; no clear D. The CDR3 is 13 amino acids. The ends were cut back, 0 bases at V and 10 bases at J, with 8 bases in the middle. Germline CDR1 reads SGHRS; CDR2 reads YFSETQ. The CDR3 DNA reads TGCGCCAGCAGCTTGGAACAGTACTCACCCCTCCACTTT. This translates into CASSLEQYSPLHF.

This sequence joins TRBV6-6 and TRBJ1-5; 7 bases match TRBD1. V was pared by 8 bases and J by 7 bases, with 11 bases of the junction left unmatched. Germline CDR1 and CDR2: MNHNY and SVGAGI (reference sequence). CDR3 length: 14 amino acids. CDR3 nucleotides: TGTGCCAGCTCCCTGACAGGGCAGGAGCAGCCCCAGCATTTT. Amino acid sequence: CASSLTGQEQPQHF.

In this sample, this clone turned up once. The chain employs TRBV6-5 and TRBJ1-4; the match to TRBD1 covers 7 bases. The CDR3 contains 16 residues. With 0 bases clipped from V and 4 bases from J, the junction kept 5 bases outside the gene matches. From germline, CDR1 is MNHEY and CDR2 SVGAGI. CDR3 protein: CASSYSRAGGNEKLFF. CDR3 nucleotides: TGTGCCAGCAGTTACTCGAGGGCAGGGGGTAATGAAAAACTGTTTTTT.

This chain uses TRBV4-1 with TRBJ2-2; D uncertain. Trimming removed 5 bases from V and 1 base from J, with 8 bases in between. Germline values: CDR1 MGHRA, CDR2 YSYEKL. The CDR3 spans 14 residues. Here the CDR3 reads CASSIRQNTGELFF. CDR3 nucleotide sequence: TGCGCCAGCAGCATTAGACAGAACACCGGGGAGCTGTTTTTT.

This clone turned up a few times. The genes are TRBV7-2 and TRBJ1-3; perhaps TRBD1 as D (5 bases). V lost 3 bases, J lost 0 bases, and 18 bases lay in between. CDR1 and CDR2 (germline): SGHTA, FQGNSA. The CDR3 sequence is 18 residues long. CDR3 sequence: CASSFVGGSGGSGNTIYF. DNA for the CDR3: TGTGCCAGCAGCTTTGTCGGGGGGTCGGGCGGCTCTGGAAACACCATATATTTT.

The rearrangement links TRBV30 to TRBJ2-2; D gene uncertain. Germline values: CDR1 GTSNPN, CDR2 SVGIG (reference sequence). This CDR3 spans 14 amino acids. V lost 2 bases and J 4 bases, leaving 11 bases between the germline ends. In DNA form, the CDR3 reads TGTGCCTGGAGTAGGGCGCGAGGCACCGGGGAGCTGTTTTTT. This encodes CAWSRARGTGELFF.

The genes are TRBV29-1 and TRBJ1-2, with TRBD1 as a possible D gene (5 bases). The CDR3 runs 11 residues. CDR1 SQVTM and CDR2 ANQGSEA come from the germline V gene. The V and J ends lost 7 bases and 4 bases respectively, with 10 bases between them. The CDR3: CSAKGPYGYTF. The CDR3 DNA follows: TGCAGCGCGAAGGGGCCCTATGGCTACACCTTC. Full variable domain (rest looked up from reference TRBV29-1 and TRBJ1-2): SAVISQKPSRDICQRGTSLTIQCQVDSQVTMMFWYRQQPGQSLTLIATANQGSEATYESGFVIDKFPISRPNLTFSTLTVSNMSPEDSSIYLCSAKGPYGYTFGSGTRLTVV.

The V and J genes are TRBV7-8 and TRBJ1-1; TRBD1 might be the D (6 bases). This CDR3 has 16 amino acids. Germline CDR1 SGHVS, CDR2 FQNEAQ. The V end lost 2 bases, the J end lost 1 base, and 14 bases lay between the germline ends. The CDR3 DNA follows: TGTGCCAGCAGCTTATACCAGGGGCAGACGAACACTGAAGCTTTCTTT. Its translation is CASSLYQGQTNTEAFF.

This chain connects TRBV28 to TRBJ2-3; D may be TRBD1 or TRBD2 (5 bases each). Trimming removed 8 bases from V and 0 bases from J, with 12 bases in between. This CDR3 has 14 amino acids. The germline V gene encodes CDR1 MDHEN and CDR2 SYDVKM. CDR3 nucleotides: TGTGCCAGCCGGGGCAGGGTTAGCACAGATACGCAGTATTTT. Amino acid sequence: CASRGRVSTDTQYF. Full variable domain (remainder filled in from reference TRBV28 and TRBJ2-3): DVKVTQSSRYLVKRTGEKVFLECVQDMDHENMFWYRQDPGLGLRLIYFSYDVKMKEKGDIPEGYSVSREKKERFSLILESASTNQTSMYLCASRGRVSTDTQYFGPGTRLTVL.

Here the CDR3 reads CAISLTGKVEAFF. CDR3 coding DNA: TGTGCCATCAGCTTGACAGGGAAAGTTGAAGCTTTCTTT. The V gene is TRBV10-3, the J gene TRBJ1-1, with 7 bases matching TRBD1. The V segment lost 6 bases and the J segment 7 bases; nucleotides outside the gene matches: 8. CDR3 length equals 13 residues. Germline V gene sequence: CDR1 ENHRY, CDR2 SYGVKD.

V and J are TRBV5-1 and TRBJ2-5; 11 nucleotides align to TRBD2. V dropped 0 bases and J dropped 5; count of bases not matched to a gene: 9. Germline CDR1 reads SGHRS; CDR2 reads YFSETQ. The CDR3 is made up of 17 amino acids. The CDR3 coding sequence is TGCGCCAGCAGCTTGGGGATAAGACTAGCGGGGAGTGAGACCCAGTACTTC. Residues: CASSLGIRLAGSETQYF.

The chain carries TRBV6-6 and TRBJ2-3; D is ambiguous. Between the trimmed V and J ends, which lost 5 bases and 1 base, there was a span of 10 bases. Germline V gene sequence: CDR1 MNHNY, CDR2 SVGAGI (reference sequence). There are 14 residues in the CDR3. The CDR3 spells CASSGSGRTDTQYF. The CDR3 nucleotides are TGTGCCAGCAGTGGATCGGGCCGCACAGATACGCAGTATTTT.

The chain links TRBV29-1 to TRBJ2-1; TRBD1 agrees at 7 bases. CDR1 is SQVTM and CDR2 is ANQGSEA in the germline V gene. The CDR3 runs 12 residues. Unmatched junction bases numbered 7, after V lost 5 bases and J lost 9 bases. CDR3 sequence: CSVLGQAFEQFF. CDR3 bases: TGCAGCGTTCTCGGACAGGCATTTGAGCAGTTCTTC.

V and J are TRBV27 and TRBJ2-3; no definite D call. Germline V gene data show CDR1 as MNHEY and CDR2 as SMNVEV (reference sequence). Trimming took off 6 bases at V and 4 bases at J, with 17 bases between the two ends. CDR3 size: 15 residues. CDR3 amino acids: CASRPTYGLPDTQYF. In nucleotides, the CDR3 is TGTGCCAGCAGACCGACATACGGGCTCCCAGATACGCAGTATTTT.

This clone came up a few times. This chain joins TRBV7-9 and TRBJ1-1; D is ambiguous. V lost 7 bases, J lost 9 bases, and 15 bases lay in between. Per the germline V gene, CDR1 is SEHNR and CDR2 is FQNEAQ (reference sequence). This CDR3 spans 12 amino acids. The CDR3 region has the DNA TGTGCCAGCACCCCTCCTGACGCCCAAGCTTTCTTT. Protein product: CASTPPDAQAFF.

The chain combines TRBV5-8 with TRBJ1-1, with D possibly matching TRBD1 (6 bases). The V end lost 1 base, the J end lost 6 bases, and 13 bases lay between the germline ends. Germline CDR1 and CDR2: SGHTS and YDEGEE. The length of the CDR3 is 14 residues. The CDR3 DNA reads TGTGCCAGCAGCTTGTATATGGGGGCCTCTGAAGCTTTCTTT. Translation gives CASSLYMGASEAFF.

Details on this clone: One junction end disagrees with the germline gene, perhaps due to a read error. V gene TRBV20-1 combines with J gene TRBJ2-5; D gene uncertain. The CDR3 contains 11 residues. Germline lookup yields CDR1 DFQATT and CDR2 SNEGSKA (reference sequence). The CDR3 here is CSATLSTLTNF. The CDR3 nucleotides are TGCAGTGCTACACTCTCGACACTTACTAACTTC.

This clone has a single count. The chain links TRBV1 to TRBJ2-7; TRBD1 was called by the table and not checked on the DNA. TRBV1 has pseudogene status. This CDR3 is 17 amino acids long. The DNA for the CDR3 is TGCACCAGCAGCCACCATCGGACAAAACCTTTATCCTACGAGCAGTACTTC. Protein sequence: CTSSHHRTKPLSYEQYF.

Note on this clone: Mismatch with germline at one junction end may stem from a read error. The chain combines TRBV27 with TRBJ1-1; TRBD1 agrees at 8 bases. Per the germline V gene, CDR1 is MNHEY and CDR2 is SMNVEV (reference sequence). The CDR3 sequence is 12 residues long. CDR3 protein: CASSFPPTTGDF. The CDR3 DNA sequence: TGTGCCAGCAGTTTCCCCCCAACGACAGGGGACTTT.

The chain uses TRBV28 and TRBJ1-5; D is perhaps TRBD1 (5 bases). Germline loops: CDR1 MDHEN, CDR2 SYDVKM. The CDR3 runs 11 residues. V dropped 6 bases and J dropped 12 bases, with 12 bases sitting between them. This CDR3 reads CASRGTSGQHF. As DNA, the CDR3 is TGTGCCAGCAGGGGGACCTCAGGCCAGCATTTT.

The chain carries TRBV6-5 and TRBJ1-2, with 7 positions matching TRBD1. Germline V lookup: CDR1 MNHEY, CDR2 SVGAGI. With 6 bases clipped from V and 6 bases from J, the junction kept 7 bases outside the gene matches. The CDR3 is 13 residues long. CDR3 sequence (DNA): TGTGCCAGCAGGTCCGGGACAGATAATGGCTACACCTTC. As protein: CASRSGTDNGYTF.

The J gene is TRBJ1-2, the V gene TRBV5-1; D unresolved. V was clipped by 2 bases and J by 4 bases, with 12 bases between them. From germline, CDR1 is SGHRS and CDR2 YFSETQ. CDR3 length equals 14 residues. This CDR3 is CASSLGDFGYGYTF. CDR3 nucleotides: TGCGCCAGCAGCTTAGGTGATTTTGGCTATGGCTACACCTTC. Using reference TRBV5-1 and TRBJ1-2 for the parts outside the CDR3, the full variable domain is KAGVTQTPRYLIKTRGQQVTLSCSPISGHRSVSWYQQTPGQGLQFLFEYFSETQRNKGNFPGRFSGRQFSNSRSEMNVSTLELGDSALYLCASSLGDFGYGYTFGSGTRLTVV.

CDR3: CAWGRGGTEAFF. In nucleotides, the CDR3 is TGTGCCTGGGGCCGGGGCGGCACTGAAGCTTTCTTT. The chain has TRBV30 and TRBJ1-1; perhaps TRBD1 as D (5 bases). The CDR3 has 12 amino acids. Germline CDR1 reads GTSNPN; CDR2 reads SVGIG (reference sequence). V was pared by 5 bases and J by 4 bases, with 11 bases between.

CDR3 in DNA: TGTGCCAGCAGCTTAGCGTGGGACAGGGCCTACGAGACCCAGTACTTC. Protein sequence: CASSLAWDRAYETQYF. This chain joins TRBV7-2 and TRBJ2-5; 9 nucleotides line up with TRBD1. Germline-derived CDR1 and CDR2 are SGHTA and FQGNSA. The CDR3 covers 16 residues. V dropped 0 bases and J dropped 5; count of bases not matched to a gene: 7.

The V and J genes are TRBV30 and TRBJ1-2; no clear D. The germline V gene has CDR1 GTSNPN and CDR2 SVGIG (reference sequence). The length of the CDR3 is 12 residues. The V end was cut by 7 bases, the J end by 5 bases, with 14 bases between. Written as DNA, the CDR3 is TGTGCCTCCCGGGCCCTCCCATATGGCTACACCTTC. Its protein product is CASRALPYGYTF.